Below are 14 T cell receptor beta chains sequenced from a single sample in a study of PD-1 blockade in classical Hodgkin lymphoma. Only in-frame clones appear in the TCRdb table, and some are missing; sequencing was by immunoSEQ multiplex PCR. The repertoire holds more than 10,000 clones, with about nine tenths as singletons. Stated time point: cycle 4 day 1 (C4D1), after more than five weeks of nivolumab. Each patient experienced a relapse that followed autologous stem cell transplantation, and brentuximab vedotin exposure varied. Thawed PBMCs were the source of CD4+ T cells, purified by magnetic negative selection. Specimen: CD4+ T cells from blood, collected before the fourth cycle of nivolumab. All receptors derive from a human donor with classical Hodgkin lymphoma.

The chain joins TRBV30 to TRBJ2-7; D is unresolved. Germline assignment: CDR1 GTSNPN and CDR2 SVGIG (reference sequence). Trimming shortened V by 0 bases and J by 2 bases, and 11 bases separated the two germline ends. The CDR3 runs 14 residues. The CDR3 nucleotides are TGTGCCTGGAGTGTGCGCCCCTCGGCCTACGAGCAGTACTTC. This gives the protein CAWSVRPSAYEQYF.

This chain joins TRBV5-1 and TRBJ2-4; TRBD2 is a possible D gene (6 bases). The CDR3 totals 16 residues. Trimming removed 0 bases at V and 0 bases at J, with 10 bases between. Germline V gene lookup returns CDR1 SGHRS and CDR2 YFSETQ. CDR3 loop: CASSLAAGLAKNIQYF. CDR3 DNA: TGCGCCAGCAGCTTGGCCGCGGGGCTAGCCAAAAACATTCAGTACTTC.

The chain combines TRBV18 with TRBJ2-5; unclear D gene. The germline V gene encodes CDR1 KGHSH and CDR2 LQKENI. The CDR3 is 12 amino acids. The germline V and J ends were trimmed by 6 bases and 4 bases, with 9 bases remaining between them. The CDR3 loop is CASSPTGETQYF. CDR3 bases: TGTGCCAGCTCCCCGACGGGAGAGACCCAGTACTTC.

Here the CDR3 DNA reads TGTGCCAGTAGTAAGGGACAGGGAGGTTACGAGCAGTACTTC. Translation gives CASSKGQGGYEQYF. This chain connects TRBV19 to TRBJ2-7; 9 bases map to TRBD1. Trimming took 4 bases from V and 4 from J; bases not matched to a gene: 5. In germline, CDR1 is LNHDA, CDR2 SQIVND (reference sequence). The CDR3 covers 14 residues.

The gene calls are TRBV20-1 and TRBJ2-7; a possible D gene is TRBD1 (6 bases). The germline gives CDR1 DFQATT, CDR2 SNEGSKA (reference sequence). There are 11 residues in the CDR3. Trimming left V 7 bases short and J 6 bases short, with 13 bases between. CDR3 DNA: TGCAGTGTCGCTACAGGGTTCGAGCAGTACTTC. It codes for CSVATGFEQYF.

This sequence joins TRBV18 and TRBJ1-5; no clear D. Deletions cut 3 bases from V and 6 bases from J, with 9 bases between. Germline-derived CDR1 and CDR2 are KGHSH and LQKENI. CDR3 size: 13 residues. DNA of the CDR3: TGTGCCAGCTCACCCTGGGTGAGTCAGCCCCAGCATTTT. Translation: CASSPWVSQPQHF.

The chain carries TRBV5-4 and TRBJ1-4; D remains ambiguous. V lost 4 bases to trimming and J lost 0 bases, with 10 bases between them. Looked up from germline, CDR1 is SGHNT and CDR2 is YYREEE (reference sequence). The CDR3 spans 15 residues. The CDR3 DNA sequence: TGTGCCAGCAGCACTACAGCTGCAACTAATGAAAAACTGTTTTTT. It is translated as CASSTTAATNEKLFF.

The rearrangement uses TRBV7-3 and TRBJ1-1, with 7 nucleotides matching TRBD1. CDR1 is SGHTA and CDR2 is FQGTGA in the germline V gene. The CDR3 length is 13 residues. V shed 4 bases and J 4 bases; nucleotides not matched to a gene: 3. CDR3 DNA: TGTGCCAGCAGCTCGGGACAGAGCACTGAAGCTTTCTTT. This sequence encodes CASSSGQSTEAFF.

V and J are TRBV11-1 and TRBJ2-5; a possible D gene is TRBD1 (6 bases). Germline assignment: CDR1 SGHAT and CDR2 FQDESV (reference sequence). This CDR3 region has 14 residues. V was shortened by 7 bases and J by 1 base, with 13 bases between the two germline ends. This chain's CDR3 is CASNVGQLQETQYF. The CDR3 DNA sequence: TGTGCCAGCAACGTCGGACAGCTCCAAGAGACCCAGTACTTC.

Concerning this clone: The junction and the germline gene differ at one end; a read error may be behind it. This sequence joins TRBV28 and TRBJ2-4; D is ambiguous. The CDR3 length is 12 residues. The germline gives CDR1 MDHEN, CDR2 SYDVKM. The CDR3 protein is CASSFMDRGEFF. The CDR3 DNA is TGTGCCAGCAGTTTTATGGATCGAGGAGAATTCTTC.

CDR3 in amino acids: CASSLNPASTDTQYF. The CDR3 nucleotides read TGTGCCAGCAGCTTAAACCCCGCCTCCACAGATACGCAGTATTTT. The V call is TRBV11-2, the J call TRBJ2-3; the D is unclear. V dropped 2 bases and J dropped 2 bases, with 11 bases sitting between them. The CDR3 is made up of 15 amino acids. Germline V CDR1 and CDR2: SGHAT, FQNNGV.

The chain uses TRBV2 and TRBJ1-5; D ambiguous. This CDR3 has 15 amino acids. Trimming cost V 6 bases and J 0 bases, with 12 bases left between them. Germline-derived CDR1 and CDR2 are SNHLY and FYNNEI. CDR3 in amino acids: CASRGEVTSNQPQHF. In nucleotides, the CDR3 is TGTGCCAGCAGGGGAGAGGTGACTAGCAATCAGCCCCAGCATTTT.

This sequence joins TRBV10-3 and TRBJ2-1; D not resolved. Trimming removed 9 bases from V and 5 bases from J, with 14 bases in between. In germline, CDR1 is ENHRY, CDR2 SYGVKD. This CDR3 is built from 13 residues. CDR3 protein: CAISPATNNEQFF. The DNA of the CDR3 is TGTGCCATTAGCCCGGCAACTAACAATGAGCAGTTCTTC.

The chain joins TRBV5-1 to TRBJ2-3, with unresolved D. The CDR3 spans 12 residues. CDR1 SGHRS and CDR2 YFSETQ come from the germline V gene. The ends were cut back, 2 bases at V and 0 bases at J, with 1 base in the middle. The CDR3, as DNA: TGCGCCAGCAGCTTTAGCACAGATACGCAGTATTTT. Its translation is CASSFSTDTQYF.